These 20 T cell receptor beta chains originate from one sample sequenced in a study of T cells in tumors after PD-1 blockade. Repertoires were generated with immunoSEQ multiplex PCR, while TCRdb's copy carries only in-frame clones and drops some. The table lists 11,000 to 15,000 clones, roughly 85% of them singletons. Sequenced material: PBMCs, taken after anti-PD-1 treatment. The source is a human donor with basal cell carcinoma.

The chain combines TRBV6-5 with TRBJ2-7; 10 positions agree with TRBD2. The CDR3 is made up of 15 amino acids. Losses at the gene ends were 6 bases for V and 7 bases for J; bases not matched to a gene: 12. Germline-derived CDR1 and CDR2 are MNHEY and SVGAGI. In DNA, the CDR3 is TGTGCCAGCAGACTACAGCGGGAGGGCCCTCGGGAGCAGTACTTC. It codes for CASRLQREGPREQYF.

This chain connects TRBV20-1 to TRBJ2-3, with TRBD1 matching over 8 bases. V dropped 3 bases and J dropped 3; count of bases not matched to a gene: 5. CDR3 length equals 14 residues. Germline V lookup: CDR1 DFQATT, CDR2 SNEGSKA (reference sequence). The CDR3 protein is CSASNRGETDTQYF. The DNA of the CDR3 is TGCAGTGCTAGTAACAGGGGGGAGACAGATACGCAGTATTTT.

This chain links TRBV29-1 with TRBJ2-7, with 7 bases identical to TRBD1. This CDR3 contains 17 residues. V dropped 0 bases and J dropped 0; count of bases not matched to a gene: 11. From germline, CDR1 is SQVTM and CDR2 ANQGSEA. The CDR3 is CSVEEARGTESSYEQYF. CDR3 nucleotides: TGCAGCGTTGAAGAAGCCAGGGGGACGGAGAGCTCCTACGAGCAGTACTTC.

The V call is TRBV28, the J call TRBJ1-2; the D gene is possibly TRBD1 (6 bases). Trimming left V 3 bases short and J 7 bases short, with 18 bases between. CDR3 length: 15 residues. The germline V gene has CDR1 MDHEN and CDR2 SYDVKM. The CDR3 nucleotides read TGTGCCAGCAGTTTCCACGATTCAGGGGATACTGGCTACACCTTC. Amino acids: CASSFHDSGDTGYTF.

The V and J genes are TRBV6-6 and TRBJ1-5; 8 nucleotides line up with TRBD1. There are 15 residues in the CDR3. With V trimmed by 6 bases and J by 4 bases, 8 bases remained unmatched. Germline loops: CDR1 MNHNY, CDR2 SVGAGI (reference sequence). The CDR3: CASSRDRGTNQPQHF. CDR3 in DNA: TGTGCCAGCAGCCGCGACAGGGGAACAAATCAGCCCCAGCATTTT.

The CDR3 nucleotides read TGTGCCAGCAGCTACGCAGGTGGACCCGAGACCCAGTACTTC. It translates to CASSYAGGPETQYF. The chain links TRBV11-2 to TRBJ2-5; D unresolved. CDR1 and CDR2 (germline): SGHAT, FQNNGV. V was clipped by 4 bases and J by 5 bases, with 14 bases between them. The CDR3 loop spans 14 amino acids. Combining the CDR3 with reference TRBV11-2 and TRBJ2-5 gives the whole variable domain EAGVAQSPRYKIIEKRQSVAFWCNPISGHATLYWYQQILGQGPKLLIQFQNNGVVDDSQLPKDRFSAERLKGVDSTLKIQPAKLEDSAVYLCASSYAGGPETQYFGPGTRLLVL.

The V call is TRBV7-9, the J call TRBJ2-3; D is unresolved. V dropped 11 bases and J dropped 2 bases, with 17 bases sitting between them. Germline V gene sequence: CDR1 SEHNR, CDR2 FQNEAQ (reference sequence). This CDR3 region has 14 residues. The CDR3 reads CAASRQAFTDTQYF. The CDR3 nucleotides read TGTGCCGCTTCAAGGCAGGCCTTCACAGATACGCAGTATTTT.

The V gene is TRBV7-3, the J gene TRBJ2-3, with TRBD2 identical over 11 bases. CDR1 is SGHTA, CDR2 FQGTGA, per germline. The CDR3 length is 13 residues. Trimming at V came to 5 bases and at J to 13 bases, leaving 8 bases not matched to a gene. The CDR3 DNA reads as TGTGCCAGCAGCCCCTCTAGCGGGGGGACAGAGTATTTT. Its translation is CASSPSSGGTEYF.

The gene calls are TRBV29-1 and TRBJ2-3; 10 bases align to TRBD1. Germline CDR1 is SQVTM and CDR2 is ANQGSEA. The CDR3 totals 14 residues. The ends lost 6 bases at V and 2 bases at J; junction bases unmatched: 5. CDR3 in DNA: TGCAGCGTACGACAGGGGGCACCCACAGATACGCAGTATTTT. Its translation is CSVRQGAPTDTQYF.

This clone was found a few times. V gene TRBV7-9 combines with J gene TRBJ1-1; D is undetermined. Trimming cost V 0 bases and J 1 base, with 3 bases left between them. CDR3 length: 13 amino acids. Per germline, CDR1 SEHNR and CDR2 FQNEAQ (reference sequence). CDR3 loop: CASSLAGNTEAFF. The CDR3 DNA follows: TGTGCCAGCAGCTTAGCAGGGAACACTGAAGCTTTCTTT.

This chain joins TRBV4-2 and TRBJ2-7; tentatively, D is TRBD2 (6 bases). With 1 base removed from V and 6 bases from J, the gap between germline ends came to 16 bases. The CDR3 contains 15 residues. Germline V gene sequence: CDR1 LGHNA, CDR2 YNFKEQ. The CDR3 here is CASSQVYRMGGEQYF. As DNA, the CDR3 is TGTGCCAGCAGCCAAGTGTACCGGATGGGGGGCGAGCAGTACTTC.

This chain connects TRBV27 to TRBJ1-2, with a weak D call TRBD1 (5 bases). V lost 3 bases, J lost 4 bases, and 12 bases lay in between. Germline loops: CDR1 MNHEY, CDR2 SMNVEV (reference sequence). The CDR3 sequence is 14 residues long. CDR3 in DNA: TGTGCCAGCAGTTTTCAGGGTGGGGGCTATGGCTACACCTTC. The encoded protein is CASSFQGGGYGYTF.

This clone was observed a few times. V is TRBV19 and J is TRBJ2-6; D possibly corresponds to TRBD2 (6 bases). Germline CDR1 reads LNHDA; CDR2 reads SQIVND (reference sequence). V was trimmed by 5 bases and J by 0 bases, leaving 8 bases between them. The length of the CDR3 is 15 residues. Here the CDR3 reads CASSWEASGANVLTF. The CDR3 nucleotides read TGTGCCAGTAGTTGGGAGGCCTCTGGGGCCAACGTCCTGACTTTC.

The CDR3 spells CASEQGYEQYF. CDR3 coding DNA: TGTGCCAGCGAACAGGGTTACGAGCAGTACTTC. The chain recombines TRBV28 with TRBJ2-7, with D perhaps TRBD1 (6 bases). The CDR3 is 11 amino acids. Trimming removed 8 bases at V and 4 bases at J, with 9 bases between. Germline lookup yields CDR1 MDHEN and CDR2 SYDVKM. Full variable domain (rest looked up from reference TRBV28 and TRBJ2-7): DVKVTQSSRYLVKRTGEKVFLECVQDMDHENMFWYRQDPGLGLRLIYFSYDVKMKEKGDIPEGYSVSREKKERFSLILESASTNQTSMYLCASEQGYEQYFGPGTRLTVT.

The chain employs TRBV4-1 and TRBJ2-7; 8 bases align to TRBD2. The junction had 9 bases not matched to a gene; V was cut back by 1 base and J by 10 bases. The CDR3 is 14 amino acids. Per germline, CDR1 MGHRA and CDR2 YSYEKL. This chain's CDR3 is CASSQGSIAGKQYF. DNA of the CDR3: TGCGCCAGCAGCCAAGGATCTATAGCGGGGAAACAGTACTTC.

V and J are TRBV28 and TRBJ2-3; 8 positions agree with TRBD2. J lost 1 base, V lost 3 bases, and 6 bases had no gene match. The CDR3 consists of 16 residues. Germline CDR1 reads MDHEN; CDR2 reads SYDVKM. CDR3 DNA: TGTGCCAGCAGTTTGACCGCGCGGGGGGGCACAGATACGCAGTATTTT. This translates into CASSLTARGGTDTQYF.

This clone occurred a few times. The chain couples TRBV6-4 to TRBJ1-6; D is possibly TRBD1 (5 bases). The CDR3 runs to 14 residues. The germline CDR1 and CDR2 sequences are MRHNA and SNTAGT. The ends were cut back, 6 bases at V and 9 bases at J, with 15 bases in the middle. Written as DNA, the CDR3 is TGTGCCAGCAGCCTATTTGTCGGGGGTTCACCCCTCCACTTT. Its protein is CASSLFVGGSPLHF.

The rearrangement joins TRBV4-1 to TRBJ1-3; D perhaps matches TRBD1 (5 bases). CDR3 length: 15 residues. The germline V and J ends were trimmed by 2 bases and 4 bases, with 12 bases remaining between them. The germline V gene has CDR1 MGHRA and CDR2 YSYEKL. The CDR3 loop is CASSQTRTSGNTIYF. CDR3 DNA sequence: TGCGCCAGCAGCCAAACTCGGACAAGCGGAAACACCATATATTTT.

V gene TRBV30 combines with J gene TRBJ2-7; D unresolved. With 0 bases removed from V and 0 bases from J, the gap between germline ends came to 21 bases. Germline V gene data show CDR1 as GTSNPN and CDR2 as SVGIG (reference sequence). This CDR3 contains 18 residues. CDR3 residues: CAWSVPRSTPSSSYEQYF. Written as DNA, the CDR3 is TGTGCCTGGAGTGTACCACGATCCACACCCTCAAGCTCCTACGAGCAGTACTTC.

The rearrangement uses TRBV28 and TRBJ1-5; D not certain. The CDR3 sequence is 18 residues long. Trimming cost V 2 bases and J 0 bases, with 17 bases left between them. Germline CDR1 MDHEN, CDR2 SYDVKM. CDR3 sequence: CASSLETLRAYSNQPQHF. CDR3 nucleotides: TGTGCCAGCAGTTTAGAGACTTTGCGGGCCTATAGCAATCAGCCCCAGCATTTT.